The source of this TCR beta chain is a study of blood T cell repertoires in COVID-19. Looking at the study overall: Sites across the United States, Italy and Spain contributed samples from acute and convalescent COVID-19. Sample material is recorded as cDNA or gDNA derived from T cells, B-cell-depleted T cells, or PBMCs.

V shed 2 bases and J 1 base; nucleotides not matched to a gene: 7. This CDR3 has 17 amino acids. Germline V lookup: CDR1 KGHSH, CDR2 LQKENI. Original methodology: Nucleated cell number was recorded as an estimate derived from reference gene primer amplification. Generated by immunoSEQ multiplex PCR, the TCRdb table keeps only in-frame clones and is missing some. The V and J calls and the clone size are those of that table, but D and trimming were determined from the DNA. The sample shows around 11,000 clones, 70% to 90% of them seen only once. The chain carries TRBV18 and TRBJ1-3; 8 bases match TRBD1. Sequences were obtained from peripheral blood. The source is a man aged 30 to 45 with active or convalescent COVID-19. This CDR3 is CASSPGTGQSSGNTIYF. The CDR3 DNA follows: TGTGCCAGCTCACCAGGGACAGGCCAGTCGTCTGGAAACACCATATATTTT.